The TCR beta chain under discussion was sequenced for a study of T cells in Graves' hyperthyroidism and ophthalmopathy. Germline loops: CDR1 MNHGY, CDR2 SVAAGI. J was trimmed by 2 bases and V by 4 bases; bases with no gene match: 2. The CDR3 has 14 residues. TCR beta CDR3 region amplification was performed from RNA transcripts. Primed by the HTBI set, a first-round RT-PCR was run on the TCR CDR3. TCRdb re-called the multiplex PCR reads through MiXCR, storing one row per CDR3 protein. The data contain some 500,000 distinct CDR3 sequences, under 15% of them singletons. A remark on this clonotype: A much larger clone differs by one base, so this may be a read error. The CDR3 end shows no conserved phenylalanine or tryptophan, and so a read error is likely.

The hyperthyroidism was newly diagnosed and had lasted under 2 months; the patients were aged 18 to 65. The study based diagnoses on clinical symptoms, serum thyroxine and TRAb, thyroid ultrasound and orbital computed tomography. PBMCs were derived from under 13 ml fresh peripheral blood. Sequencing used blood. This clonotype was obtained from a woman aged 18-29 years with Graves' hyperthyroidism. V and J are TRBV6-9 and TRBJ1-1; 9 bases map to TRBD1. CDR3 residues: CASSWDRVNTEAFL. The CDR3 region has the DNA TGTGCCAGCAGTTGGGACAGGGTAAACACTGAAGCTTTCCTT.